The rows below give T cell receptor beta chains drawn from one sample of a study of blood T cell repertoires in COVID-19. Profiling relied on immunoSEQ multiplex PCR, and the TCRdb table lists in-frame clones only, not all of them. Among about 170,000 clones listed, more than 65% were seen once. Sequencing used peripheral blood. These receptors originate from a human donor with acute or convalescent COVID-19. The donor label of this sample is uncertain. CDR3s include the opening cysteine and the closing phenylalanine or tryptophan. D genes are given only for firm matches.

CDR3: CASSVRTGFSGNTIYF
J: TRBJ1-3
D: NA
V: TRBV9

CDR3: CASSPSGTPSQYF
J: TRBJ2-3
D: NA
V: TRBV18

CDR3: CASSPPVAGGNSPLHF
J: TRBJ1-6
D: NA
V: TRBV18

CDR3: CASSLEVAGWRELFF
J: TRBJ2-2
D: NA
V: TRBV11-2

CDR3: CASSRNGQVAEQYF
J: TRBJ2-7
D: TRBD1
V: TRBV7-2

CDR3: CASSLDWSGGFSGNTIYF
J: TRBJ1-3
D: TRBD1
V: TRBV7-6

CDR3: CASSLGGVISTDTQYF
J: TRBJ2-3
D: NA
V: TRBV5-6

CDR3: CASSKSLRSGTSGPGELFF
J: TRBJ2-2
D: NA
V: TRBV21-1

CDR3: CASSPTVVSSGNTIYF
J: TRBJ1-3
D: NA
V: TRBV7-6

CDR3: CASSGWGLSYEQYF
J: TRBJ2-7
D: NA
V: TRBV6-5

CDR3: CAWSDRGNEQFF
J: TRBJ2-1
D: TRBD1
V: TRBV30

CDR3: CASSLQAGGTDTQYF
J: TRBJ2-3
D: TRBD2
V: TRBV6-5

CDR3: CASSLDAGVNYGYTF
J: TRBJ1-2
D: NA
V: TRBV7-2

CDR3: CASSSSGGVNEQYF
J: TRBJ2-7
D: TRBD2
V: TRBV5-1

CDR3: CASRRDVSVGYTF
J: TRBJ1-2
D: NA
V: TRBV6-6

CDR3: CASSVVGSGGPGIRTDTQYF
J: TRBJ2-3
D: TRBD2
V: TRBV9

CDR3: CAWSGANEQFF
J: TRBJ2-1
D: NA
V: TRBV30

CDR3: CASSEEGRGTEAFF
J: TRBJ1-1
D: NA
V: TRBV2

CDR3: CASIISGTSYEQYF
J: TRBJ2-7
D: NA
V: TRBV28

CDR3: CASSGDSRTGELFF
J: TRBJ2-2
D: TRBD1
V: TRBV5-1

CDR3: CASSEQGQGVYGYTF
J: TRBJ1-2
D: TRBD1
V: TRBV2

CDR3: CASSLGGTSISDTQYF
J: TRBJ2-3
D: TRBD2
V: TRBV5-1

CDR3: CASRSPGAGETQYF
J: TRBJ2-5
D: NA
V: TRBV27

CDR3: CAWSPSRGSYEQYF
J: TRBJ2-7
D: NA
V: TRBV30

CDR3: CASSKTGATGIGSPLHF
J: TRBJ1-6
D: TRBD1
V: TRBV5-1

CDR3: CATSRDMTGGFYF
J: TRBJ2-5
D: TRBD1
V: TRBV15

CDR3: CASSSGQATGELFF
J: TRBJ2-2
D: TRBD1
V: TRBV6-6

CDR3: CASSLTGPKNTGELFF
J: TRBJ2-2
D: TRBD1
V: TRBV5-1

CDR3: CASSYLPTGQETQYF
J: TRBJ2-5
D: NA
V: TRBV6-2/TRBV6-3

CDR3: CAWSDLSGVGFF
J: TRBJ1-1
D: NA
V: TRBV30

CDR3: CASSAGSMQYF
J: TRBJ2-3
D: NA
V: TRBV19

CDR3: CASSVDGTARYEQYF
J: TRBJ2-7
D: TRBD1
V: TRBV9

CDR3: CASSPPRSNTGELFF
J: TRBJ2-2
D: NA
V: TRBV3-1/TRBV3-2

CDR3: CAWKIAGGPVQYF
J: TRBJ2-4
D: TRBD2
V: TRBV30

CDR3: CASSLRAGEQYF
J: TRBJ2-7
D: NA
V: TRBV7-3